Listed below are T cell receptor beta chains from one sample, sequenced in a study of T cell repertoires and HLA-DP antigens. Sequencing used immunoSEQ multiplex PCR; TCRdb keeps in-frame clones, though not all of them. Counted here are roughly 120,000 clones, 90% to 95% occurring once; the ten biggest clones make up roughly 0.3%. The antigens for these receptors are not known. The sequenced material came from CD4+ T cells from PBMCs. These receptors all stem from a woman between 18 and 30 years old in good health and CMV-seronegative. Each CDR3 is given with its conserved first and last residue. Fields, in order: CDR3 DNA, CDR3 protein, J gene, CDR3 length, V gene, clone size, D gene. The D gene is left open where the match is weak. Rows may omit the clone size; those that give it use once, few, many or a size class.

CDR3 DNA: TGTGCCAGCAGCCGAATCGGGACTAGCGGGAGTTACTACAATGAGCAGTTCTTC
CDR3 protein: CASSRIGTSGSYYNEQFF
J gene: TRBJ2-1
CDR3 length: 18
V gene: TRBV7-9
clone size: -
D gene: TRBD2

CDR3 DNA: TGTGCCAGCAGTTTATCAAGCGGGAGGGCCGGTGAGCAGTTCTTC
CDR3 protein: CASSLSSGRAGEQFF
J gene: TRBJ2-1
CDR3 length: 15
V gene: TRBV27
clone size: -
D gene: TRBD2

CDR3 DNA: TGCAGTGCGGGACACGCGGATGGCTACACCTTC
CDR3 protein: CSAGHADGYTF
J gene: TRBJ1-2
CDR3 length: 11
V gene: TRBV20-1
clone size: -
D gene: -

CDR3 DNA: TGTGCCAGCTCACCACTCAACCATGAAGCTTTCTTT
CDR3 protein: CASSPLNHEAFF
J gene: TRBJ1-1
CDR3 length: 12
V gene: TRBV18
clone size: once
D gene: -

CDR3 DNA: TGTGCCAGCAGTAAGCTAAGCACAGATACGCAGTATTTT
CDR3 protein: CASSKLSTDTQYF
J gene: TRBJ2-3
CDR3 length: 13
V gene: TRBV28
clone size: -
D gene: -

CDR3 DNA: TGTGCCAGCAACCGGGGGGGGGCGGGCTCACCCCTCCACTTT
CDR3 protein: CASNRGGAGSPLHF
J gene: TRBJ1-6
CDR3 length: 14
V gene: TRBV6-1
clone size: -
D gene: -

CDR3 DNA: TGTGCCAGCATGGGTTTGAGGGTGGTTGGGAATGAGCAGTTCTTC
CDR3 protein: CASMGLRVVGNEQFF
J gene: TRBJ2-1
CDR3 length: 15
V gene: TRBV6-1
clone size: -
D gene: -

CDR3 DNA: TGTGCCTGGAGCCGACGGATCCAAGAGACCCAGTACTTC
CDR3 protein: CAWSRRIQETQYF
J gene: TRBJ2-5
CDR3 length: 13
V gene: TRBV30
clone size: -
D gene: -

CDR3 DNA: TGTGCCAGCAGGAGGACAGGGGGATCCTACGAGCAGTACTTC
CDR3 protein: CASRRTGGSYEQYF
J gene: TRBJ2-7
CDR3 length: 14
V gene: TRBV13
clone size: -
D gene: TRBD1

CDR3 DNA: TGTGCCACCAGCAGAGAGACTAGCGGGGCCTACAATGAGCAGTTCTTC
CDR3 protein: CATSRETSGAYNEQFF
J gene: TRBJ2-1
CDR3 length: 16
V gene: TRBV15
clone size: -
D gene: TRBD2

CDR3 DNA: TGTGCCAGCAGCTTACGCTCGCCGGCAAGCACAGATACGCAGTATTTT
CDR3 protein: CASSLRSPASTDTQYF
J gene: TRBJ2-3
CDR3 length: 16
V gene: TRBV7-2
clone size: -
D gene: -

CDR3 DNA: TGTGCCAGCAGTCCGACTAGCGGGAGATGGGATACGCAGTATTTT
CDR3 protein: CASSPTSGRWDTQYF
J gene: TRBJ2-3
CDR3 length: 15
V gene: TRBV28
clone size: -
D gene: TRBD2

CDR3 DNA: TGTGCCAGTAGCACAAATGAGAGGATAACTGAAGCTTTCTTT
CDR3 protein: CASSTNERITEAFF
J gene: TRBJ1-1
CDR3 length: 14
V gene: TRBV19
clone size: -
D gene: -

CDR3 DNA: TGTGCCAGCAGTGAAGGGACTAGCGGGGAGTACCGAGAGACCCAGTACTTC
CDR3 protein: CASSEGTSGEYRETQYF
J gene: TRBJ2-5
CDR3 length: 17
V gene: TRBV6-1
clone size: -
D gene: TRBD2

CDR3 DNA: TGTGCCAGCTCACCCCCGACTAGCTTCGAGCAGTACTTC
CDR3 protein: CASSPPTSFEQYF
J gene: TRBJ2-7
CDR3 length: 13
V gene: TRBV18
clone size: -
D gene: TRBD2

CDR3 DNA: TGCGCCAGCGCTCCGGGACAGGGGGACACCGGGGAGCTGTTTTTT
CDR3 protein: CASAPGQGDTGELFF
J gene: TRBJ2-2
CDR3 length: 15
V gene: TRBV5-1
clone size: once
D gene: TRBD1

CDR3 DNA: TGCGCCAGCAGCCAAGAGGCCCTAGCGGGTCCCAATACGCAGTATTTT
CDR3 protein: CASSQEALAGPNTQYF
J gene: TRBJ2-3
CDR3 length: 16
V gene: TRBV4-3
clone size: -
D gene: TRBD2

CDR3 DNA: TGCGCCAGCTCCCCGGATTTGAACACTGAAGCTTTCTTT
CDR3 protein: CASSPDLNTEAFF
J gene: TRBJ1-1
CDR3 length: 13
V gene: TRBV10-1
clone size: -
D gene: -

CDR3 DNA: TGTGCCAGCAGCCTGCGGACAGGGAAAGGCAATCAGCCCCAGCATTTT
CDR3 protein: CASSLRTGKGNQPQHF
J gene: TRBJ1-5
CDR3 length: 16
V gene: TRBV5-6
clone size: -
D gene: TRBD1

CDR3 DNA: TGCGCCAGCAGCTTGGCGGGGGCCACCGCTAACTATGGCTACACCTTC
CDR3 protein: CASSLAGATANYGYTF
J gene: TRBJ1-2
CDR3 length: 16
V gene: TRBV5-1
clone size: -
D gene: -

CDR3 DNA: TGTGCCAGCAGCTTAGGTCTAGTCGGGCTCGAGCAGTACTTC
CDR3 protein: CASSLGLVGLEQYF
J gene: TRBJ2-7
CDR3 length: 14
V gene: TRBV11-2
clone size: -
D gene: -

CDR3 DNA: TGTGCCAGCAGCTTACTGGAGGGGCCCACCGGGGAGCTGTTTTTT
CDR3 protein: CASSLLEGPTGELFF
J gene: TRBJ2-2
CDR3 length: 15
V gene: TRBV7-9
clone size: -
D gene: -

CDR3 DNA: TGTGCCAGCAGTTTGATGTTGGGCCCTAGCGGCAGCTCCTACGAGCAGTACTTC
CDR3 protein: CASSLMLGPSGSSYEQYF
J gene: TRBJ2-7
CDR3 length: 18
V gene: TRBV28
clone size: -
D gene: TRBD2

CDR3 DNA: TGTGCCAGCTCACCAAAGGAATCGGGCCTAGGGGGGAATGAGCAGTTCTTC
CDR3 protein: CASSPKESGLGGNEQFF
J gene: TRBJ2-1
CDR3 length: 17
V gene: TRBV18
clone size: -
D gene: -

CDR3 DNA: TGTGCCAGCAGCCTGGACAGGGGGCGGAATCAGCCCCAGCATTTT
CDR3 protein: CASSLDRGRNQPQHF
J gene: TRBJ1-5
CDR3 length: 15
V gene: TRBV11-2
clone size: -
D gene: TRBD1

CDR3 DNA: TGTGCCAGCAGCAAAGGGACCGACAGGGCCAACAATGAGCAGTTCTTC
CDR3 protein: CASSKGTDRANNEQFF
J gene: TRBJ2-1
CDR3 length: 16
V gene: TRBV21-1
clone size: -
D gene: -

CDR3 DNA: TGCGCCAGCAGCTTTTCGGGGGAGGAGACCCAGTACTTC
CDR3 protein: CASSFSGEETQYF
J gene: TRBJ2-5
CDR3 length: 13
V gene: TRBV5-1
clone size: -
D gene: -

CDR3 DNA: TGTGCCGGGGGAAGCGGGATCTACGAGCAGTACTTC
CDR3 protein: CAGGSGIYEQYF
J gene: TRBJ2-7
CDR3 length: 12
V gene: TRBV30
clone size: -
D gene: TRBD2

CDR3 DNA: TGTGCCAGCAGTAAACGACTAGCGGCTAAAGAGACCCAGTACTTC
CDR3 protein: CASSKRLAAKETQYF
J gene: TRBJ2-5
CDR3 length: 15
V gene: TRBV6-5
clone size: -
D gene: TRBD2

CDR3 DNA: TGTGCCAGCAGTGTTCAGGGTCGCAGGGAGCTGTTTTTT
CDR3 protein: CASSVQGRRELFF
J gene: TRBJ2-2
CDR3 length: 13
V gene: TRBV6-1
clone size: -
D gene: -

CDR3 DNA: TGTGCCAGCAGCTTAGAGACAGGGGCCCTGAACACCGGGGAGCTGTTTTTT
CDR3 protein: CASSLETGALNTGELFF
J gene: TRBJ2-2
CDR3 length: 17
V gene: TRBV7-9
clone size: -
D gene: TRBD1

CDR3 DNA: TGCGCCAGCAGCCCCCGATGGGTGAGCGGGGGGGCCTCGGCAGATACGCAGTATTTT
CDR3 protein: CASSPRWVSGGASADTQYF
J gene: TRBJ2-3
CDR3 length: 19
V gene: TRBV5-1
clone size: -
D gene: TRBD2

CDR3 DNA: TGTGCCAGCAGCGCAACCGGGACAGGGAGCACAGATACGCAGTATTTT
CDR3 protein: CASSATGTGSTDTQYF
J gene: TRBJ2-3
CDR3 length: 16
V gene: TRBV7-3
clone size: -
D gene: TRBD1

CDR3 DNA: TGCGCCAGCAGCCCGCAGGGGGCCTTATACGAGCAGTACTTC
CDR3 protein: CASSPQGALYEQYF
J gene: TRBJ2-7
CDR3 length: 14
V gene: TRBV5-1
clone size: -
D gene: TRBD1

CDR3 DNA: TGTGCCAGCAGTTACAGGGTGCTAGCGGGGATCCAGTACTTC
CDR3 protein: CASSYRVLAGIQYF
J gene: TRBJ2-7
CDR3 length: 14
V gene: TRBV6-6
clone size: -
D gene: TRBD2

CDR3 DNA: TGTGCCAGCAGCCGACAGGTTGGTTCACCCCTCCACTTT
CDR3 protein: CASSRQVGSPLHF
J gene: TRBJ1-6
CDR3 length: 13
V gene: TRBV5-6
clone size: -
D gene: -

CDR3 DNA: TGTGCCAGCAGTCCAAGCGGGGCTAGCACAGATACGCAGTATTTT
CDR3 protein: CASSPSGASTDTQYF
J gene: TRBJ2-3
CDR3 length: 15
V gene: TRBV11-3
clone size: -
D gene: TRBD2

CDR3 DNA: TGTGCCAGCAGTTACTGGACGGACCAGAATTCACCCCTCCACTTT
CDR3 protein: CASSYWTDQNSPLHF
J gene: TRBJ1-6
CDR3 length: 15
V gene: TRBV6-5
clone size: -
D gene: -

CDR3 DNA: TGTGCCTGGGCGGGACAGGGGGTATCTGGCTACACCTTC
CDR3 protein: CAWAGQGVSGYTF
J gene: TRBJ1-2
CDR3 length: 13
V gene: TRBV30
clone size: -
D gene: TRBD1

CDR3 DNA: TGTGCCAGCAGCGTAGGAGTATCTCCTCACAATGAGCAGTTCTTC
CDR3 protein: CASSVGVSPHNEQFF
J gene: TRBJ2-1
CDR3 length: 15
V gene: TRBV9
clone size: -
D gene: -

CDR3 DNA: TGTGCCAGCAGGGTGAGACTAGCGGGAGGTACGAGATACACCGGGGAGCTGTTTTTT
CDR3 protein: CASRVRLAGGTRYTGELFF
J gene: TRBJ2-2
CDR3 length: 19
V gene: TRBV28
clone size: -
D gene: TRBD2

CDR3 DNA: TGTGCCAGCAGCTTAGGGACTAGCGGGAGTGAGCAGTTCTTC
CDR3 protein: CASSLGTSGSEQFF
J gene: TRBJ2-1
CDR3 length: 14
V gene: TRBV7-3
clone size: -
D gene: TRBD2

CDR3 DNA: TGTGCCAGCAGTCCCCGGCCTCGGGCCCACTATGGCTACACCTTC
CDR3 protein: CASSPRPRAHYGYTF
J gene: TRBJ1-2
CDR3 length: 15
V gene: TRBV28
clone size: -
D gene: -

CDR3 DNA: TGTGCCAGTAGTATAGGCCCGGGTAATACGCAGTATTTT
CDR3 protein: CASSIGPGNTQYF
J gene: TRBJ2-3
CDR3 length: 13
V gene: TRBV19
clone size: -
D gene: -

CDR3 DNA: TGTGCCAGCAGCCCGACCACCTACAATGAGCAGTTCTTC
CDR3 protein: CASSPTTYNEQFF
J gene: TRBJ2-1
CDR3 length: 13
V gene: TRBV7-9
clone size: once
D gene: -

CDR3 DNA: TGTGCCAGCTCCCCCCGGCGGGTGGTCTCTGGAAACACCATATATTTT
CDR3 protein: CASSPRRVVSGNTIYF
J gene: TRBJ1-3
CDR3 length: 16
V gene: TRBV27
clone size: -
D gene: -

CDR3 DNA: TGTGCCAGCAGCCTGGGGAGGGGGGAAAATCAGCCCCAGCATTTT
CDR3 protein: CASSLGRGENQPQHF
J gene: TRBJ1-5
CDR3 length: 15
V gene: TRBV2
clone size: -
D gene: -

CDR3 DNA: TGTGCCAGCAGCCAAAGGACAGATCAAGGCTACACCTTC
CDR3 protein: CASSQRTDQGYTF
J gene: TRBJ1-2
CDR3 length: 13
V gene: TRBV6-5
clone size: -
D gene: -

CDR3 DNA: TGTGCCAGCCGGGAGACAGGGGGCCGGAACACTGAAGCTTTCTTT
CDR3 protein: CASRETGGRNTEAFF
J gene: TRBJ1-1
CDR3 length: 15
V gene: TRBV19
clone size: -
D gene: TRBD1

CDR3 DNA: TGTGCCAGCAGCTCCGGACGTCCGAACTATGGCTACACCTTC
CDR3 protein: CASSSGRPNYGYTF
J gene: TRBJ1-2
CDR3 length: 14
V gene: TRBV27
clone size: -
D gene: -

CDR3 DNA: TGTGCCAGCAGCGTAGTTAGCGGCACAGATACGCAGTATTTT
CDR3 protein: CASSVVSGTDTQYF
J gene: TRBJ2-3
CDR3 length: 14
V gene: TRBV9
clone size: -
D gene: -

CDR3 DNA: TGCGCCAGCAGCCAAACACCCACGGAACAGCTGGGCAATGAGCAGTTCTTC
CDR3 protein: CASSQTPTEQLGNEQFF
J gene: TRBJ2-1
CDR3 length: 17
V gene: TRBV4-3
clone size: -
D gene: -

CDR3 DNA: TGTGCCAGCAGCATTAGCGAGAGCAATGAGCAGTTCTTC
CDR3 protein: CASSISESNEQFF
J gene: TRBJ2-1
CDR3 length: 13
V gene: TRBV11-1
clone size: -
D gene: -